The 27 T cell receptor beta chains below were found in one sample sequenced in a study of blood T cell repertoires in COVID-19. Method: immunoSEQ multiplex PCR; TCRdb's copy keeps in-frame clones and lacks some. The data show 160,000 or so clones, approximately 87% seen once. The sequenced sample was peripheral blood. All receptors derive from a woman aged 65 to 85 with COVID-19, enrolled during active disease.

CDR3 sequence reads: CASSVQGNTEAFF. For the CDR3, the DNA is TGTGCCAGCAGTGTACAGGGGAACACTGAAGCTTTCTTT. V and J are TRBV2 and TRBJ1-1; weak D call: TRBD1 (6 bases). V gave up 4 bases and J gave up 1 base, with 7 bases separating them. Germline CDR1 SNHLY, CDR2 FYNNEI. CDR3 size: 13 residues.

This sequence joins TRBV6-5 and TRBJ1-2; no clear D. V was clipped by 6 bases and J by 6 bases, with 20 bases between them. Germline CDR1 is MNHEY and CDR2 is SVGAGI. CDR3 length: 15 residues. The CDR3 reads CASRNAAVRIDGYTF. CDR3 in DNA: TGTGCCAGCAGAAACGCGGCCGTTCGGATAGATGGCTACACCTTC.

This clone was seen a few times. The genes are TRBV6-1 and TRBJ1-6; D gene ambiguous. Germline V gene lookup returns CDR1 MNHNS and CDR2 SASEGT. The V end was cut by 3 bases, the J end by 9 bases, with 9 bases between. This CDR3 contains 13 residues. The CDR3 coding sequence is TGTGCCAGCAGTGAGAGGGCCGGTTCACCCCTCCACTTT. This codes for CASSERAGSPLHF.

CDR3 in amino acids: CASAYHTATNEKLFF. In nucleotides, the CDR3 is TGTGCCAGCGCTTACCACACAGCAACTAATGAAAAACTGTTTTTT. This chain links TRBV25-1 with TRBJ1-4; unclear D gene. The CDR3 is 15 residues long. CDR1 is MGHDK and CDR2 is SYGVNS in the germline V gene. V was clipped by 8 bases and J by 0 bases, with 13 bases between them. The full variable domain, with the rest looked up from reference TRBV25-1 and TRBJ1-4, is EADIYQTPRYLVIGTGKKITLECSQTMGHDKMYWYQQDPGMELHLIHYSYGVNSTEKGDLSSESTVSRIRTEHFPLTLESARPSHTSQYLCASAYHTATNEKLFFGSGTQLSVL.

The table lists this clone with a count of one. V is TRBV14 and J is TRBJ2-7; D is perhaps TRBD2 (5 bases). The CDR3 is 13 amino acids. The V end was cut by 4 bases, the J end by 4 bases, with 11 bases between. In germline, CDR1 is SGHDN, CDR2 FVKESK. The CDR3 protein is CASSLSGEYEQYF. The CDR3 DNA follows: TGTGCCAGCAGCCTGTCCGGGGAATACGAGCAGTACTTC.

V and J are TRBV10-3 and TRBJ1-2; 7 bases agree with TRBD1. Germline-derived CDR1 and CDR2 are ENHRY and SYGVKD. This CDR3 region has 14 residues. Trimming removed 4 bases from V and 4 bases from J; junction bases left unmatched: 6. The chain's CDR3 is CAISVDGTVYGYTF. The CDR3, as DNA: TGTGCCATCAGTGTCGACGGGACAGTCTATGGCTACACCTTC.

V and J are TRBV6-5 and TRBJ1-3; possible D gene TRBD1, 5 bases. With 2 bases removed from V and 0 bases from J, the gap between germline ends came to 11 bases. This CDR3 comprises 16 residues. In germline, CDR1 is MNHEY, CDR2 SVGAGI. This CDR3 is CASSYTTASSGNTIYF. The CDR3 region has the DNA TGTGCCAGCAGTTACACGACAGCGTCCTCTGGAAACACCATATATTTT.

The chain couples TRBV30 to TRBJ1-5; 8 nucleotides agree with TRBD1. Germline loops: CDR1 GTSNPN, CDR2 SVGIG (reference sequence). There are 14 residues in the CDR3. Germline trimming cut 3 bases from V and 3 bases from J; bases unmatched to any gene: 4. The CDR3, as DNA: TGTGCCTGGAGGCAGACAGGGGACAATCAGCCCCAGCATTTT. Its translation is CAWRQTGDNQPQHF.

As DNA, the CDR3 is TGTGCCAGCTCACGAGGGGACAGGGCTGGCTACACCTTC. Its protein product is CASSRGDRAGYTF. This rearrangement joins TRBV18 to TRBJ1-2; 9 bases fit TRBD1. The CDR3 covers 13 residues. Germline CDR1 and CDR2: KGHSH and LQKENI. The J segment lost 7 bases and the V segment lost 4 bases, leaving 4 bases of the junction unmatched.

The chain uses TRBV27 and TRBJ1-5; D gene unclear. The CDR3 covers 15 residues. The germline CDR1 and CDR2 sequences are MNHEY and SMNVEV (reference sequence). V was pared by 2 bases and J by 0 bases, with 8 bases between. CDR3 sequence: CASSLHSDSNQPQHF. CDR3 DNA: TGTGCCAGCAGTTTACACTCCGATAGCAATCAGCCCCAGCATTTT.

This clone was observed once. The rearrangement uses TRBV28 and TRBJ1-2; 12 positions match TRBD1. There are 15 residues in the CDR3. Trimming removed 4 bases from V and 6 bases from J; junction bases left unmatched: 6. CDR1 is MDHEN and CDR2 is SYDVKM in the germline V gene. CDR3 bases: TGTGCCAGCAGTTCCACCGGGACAGGGGGCGATGGCTACACCTTC. It encodes CASSSTGTGGDGYTF.

This clone turned up a few times. The chain joins TRBV11-2 to TRBJ1-5; 9 positions match TRBD1. The V and J ends lost 3 bases and 1 base, in that order; junction bases with no gene match: 13. Germline V gene data show CDR1 as SGHAT and CDR2 as FQNNGV. CDR3 length: 19 amino acids. The CDR3 region is CASSFNWGTGFESNQPQHF. In DNA form, the CDR3 reads TGTGCCAGCAGCTTCAATTGGGGGACAGGGTTCGAGAGCAATCAGCCCCAGCATTTT.

V and J are TRBV9 and TRBJ1-3; TRBD1 aligns across 7 bases. With V trimmed by 6 bases and J by 0 bases, 6 bases remained unmatched. CDR1 and CDR2 (germline): SGDLS, YYNGEE. The CDR3 covers 15 residues. CDR3 protein: CASNRQGGSGNTIYF. The CDR3, as DNA: TGTGCCAGCAACAGACAGGGCGGCTCTGGAAACACCATATATTTT.

J is TRBJ2-5 and V is TRBV5-1; 8 bases line up with TRBD2. After removal of 4 bases from V and 4 bases from J, the junction contained 12 bases not matched to a gene. Germline lookup yields CDR1 SGHRS and CDR2 YFSETQ. CDR3 length: 16 amino acids. The CDR3 nucleotides are TGCGCCAGCAGCCCGGGCGGGGGGCCAGCGGGAGAGACCCAGTACTTC. Protein sequence: CASSPGGGPAGETQYF.

V and J are TRBV2 and TRBJ1-5, with D perhaps TRBD1 (5 bases). The V end was cut by 6 bases, the J end by 3 bases, with 12 bases between. CDR3 length: 14 residues. The V gene's germline CDR1 is SNHLY and CDR2 FYNNEI. The CDR3 DNA sequence: TGTGCCAGCAGCGAGACCAGGGTCAATCAGCCCCAGCATTTT. Protein: CASSETRVNQPQHF.

This clone was picked up a small number of times. The chain uses TRBV10-3 and TRBJ2-5; perhaps TRBD2 as D (6 bases). Deletions cut 11 bases from V and 3 bases from J, with 13 bases between. The CDR3 loop spans 12 amino acids. Germline assignment: CDR1 ENHRY and CDR2 SYGVKD. In DNA form, the CDR3 reads TGTGCCTCGGCGACTAGTGAAGAGACCCAGTACTTC. It encodes CASATSEETQYF.

This chain connects TRBV5-6 to TRBJ1-2, with D possibly matching TRBD1 (5 bases). The CDR3 has 13 amino acids. Germline CDR1 is SGHDT and CDR2 is YYEEEE. V was pared by 2 bases and J by 2 bases, with 7 bases between. CDR3 amino acids: CASSFDRNYGYTF. CDR3 bases: TGTGCCAGCAGCTTTGACAGAAACTATGGCTACACCTTC.

The chain employs TRBV2 and TRBJ2-7, with D unclear. Germline V gene lookup returns CDR1 SNHLY and CDR2 FYNNEI. The CDR3 covers 15 residues. The V end lost 6 bases, the J end lost 1 base, and 16 bases lay between the germline ends. The CDR3 loop is CASRVPDQWSYEQYF. In nucleotides, the CDR3 is TGTGCCAGCAGGGTCCCCGATCAGTGGTCCTACGAGCAGTACTTC.

This chain connects TRBV6-5 to TRBJ1-2; the D is unclear. Germline V gene sequence: CDR1 MNHEY, CDR2 SVGAGI. Trimming pared 0 bases from V and 2 bases from J, leaving 10 bases between. The CDR3 runs 15 residues. CDR3 sequence: CASSYSYSVNYGYTF. Here the CDR3 DNA reads TGTGCCAGCAGTTACTCGTATAGCGTGAACTATGGCTACACCTTC.

The chain joins TRBV6-5 to TRBJ1-1; 8 bases map to TRBD1. Germline-derived CDR1 and CDR2 are MNHEY and SVGAGI. The CDR3 spans 11 residues. J gave up 12 bases and V 11 bases, and 11 bases lay outside the gene matches. The CDR3 DNA follows: TGTGCCGGACGGACAGGGATTATGCCTTTCTTT. Its translation is CAGRTGIMPFF.

This chain connects TRBV7-2 to TRBJ2-3; weak D call: TRBD2 (6 bases). CDR1 and CDR2 from the germline V gene are SGHTA and FQGNSA. This CDR3 contains 16 residues. V dropped 2 bases and J dropped 1 base, with 13 bases sitting between them. The CDR3 loop is CASSLWRGQGTDTQYF. In DNA, the CDR3 is TGTGCCAGCAGCTTATGGAGGGGTCAAGGCACAGATACGCAGTATTTT.

DNA for the CDR3: TGTGCCAGCTCACCATGGGCTCAGAGGGCAGAGACCCAGTACTTC. It codes for CASSPWAQRAETQYF. The chain joins TRBV18 to TRBJ2-5; maybe TRBD2 (5 bases). Germline values: CDR1 KGHSH, CDR2 LQKENI. The V end was cut by 2 bases, the J end by 4 bases, with 14 bases between. The CDR3 runs to 15 residues. Complete variable domain (other parts from reference TRBV18 and TRBJ2-5): NAGVMQNPRHLVRRRGQEARLRCSPMKGHSHVYWYRQLPEEGLKFMVYLQKENIIDESGMPKERFSAEFPKEGPSILRIQQVVRGDSAAYFCASSPWAQRAETQYFGPGTRLLVL.

The chain joins TRBV28 to TRBJ1-5; 9 bases fit TRBD1. This CDR3 is 15 amino acids long. Germline trimming cut 5 bases from V and 2 bases from J; bases unmatched to any gene: 4. Germline V gene data show CDR1 as MDHEN and CDR2 as SYDVKM. CDR3 sequence (DNA): TGTGCCAGCAGTACACAGGGGGCGGGCAATCAGCCCCAGCATTTT. Amino acid sequence: CASSTQGAGNQPQHF. Filled out from reference TRBV28 and TRBJ1-5, the complete variable domain reads DVKVTQSSRYLVKRTGEKVFLECVQDMDHENMFWYRQDPGLGLRLIYFSYDVKMKEKGDIPEGYSVSREKKERFSLILESASTNQTSMYLCASSTQGAGNQPQHFGDGTRLSIL.

The genes are TRBV5-1 and TRBJ2-6; D unresolved. The germline V and J ends were trimmed by 4 bases and 4 bases, with 15 bases remaining between them. The CDR3 is made up of 16 amino acids. Germline CDR1 and CDR2: SGHRS and YFSETQ. The CDR3 nucleotides read TGCGCCAGCAGCGTCCCTCAAGAGAGGGGGGCCAACGTCCTGACTTTC. Amino acid sequence: CASSVPQERGANVLTF.

V and J are TRBV28 and TRBJ1-6; 7 nucleotides match TRBD1. The V gene's germline CDR1 is MDHEN and CDR2 SYDVKM. V shed 6 bases, J shed 5 bases, and the junction held 4 bases outside the gene matches. CDR3 length: 14 residues. CDR3 DNA sequence: TGTGCCAGCAGCATGGGACAGCATAATTCACCCCTCCACTTT. Protein product: CASSMGQHNSPLHF.

J is TRBJ1-1 and V is TRBV18; 8 bases line up with TRBD1. The CDR3 length is 16 residues. J was trimmed by 1 base and V by 2 bases; bases with no gene match: 6. Germline V gene lookup returns CDR1 KGHSH and CDR2 LQKENI. CDR3 DNA sequence: TGTGCCAGCTCACCATGGCAGGGGGCATCGAACACTGAAGCTTTCTTT. Protein product: CASSPWQGASNTEAFF.

The chain employs TRBV3-1 (or the pseudogene TRBV3-2) and TRBJ1-3, with D hard to call. V shed 3 bases and J shed 0 bases, with 15 bases lying between them. Germline V gene sequence: CDR1 LGHDT, CDR2 YNNKEL (reference sequence). The CDR3 runs to 17 residues. The CDR3, as DNA: TGTGCCAGCAGCCATCACGGCGAGGGCCGCTCTGGAAACACCATATATTTT. Its translation: CASSHHGEGRSGNTIYF.